Listed here are 21 T cell receptor beta chains from one sample, sequenced in a study of cytomegalovirus exposure and HLA in healthy donors (dated by TCRdb to 2016 to 2017). Library creation used the immunoSEQ multiplex PCR assay. A mixture of 60 forward primers for TCR Vbeta segments and 13 reverse primers for TCR Jbeta segments was used in the multiplex PCR. Here the immuneACCESS table is served through TCRdb, limited to in-frame sequences with V and J called. Missing clones are a known gap in these copies; in checked studies unresolved V genes cover under half, and the rest lacks a known reason. Here the sample has about 130,000 clones; about four fifths occur a single time. 5% to 6% of the sample is in the top ten clones. Sequencing used PBMCs. These receptors were collected from a man aged 30 to 45 in good health and CMV-seronegative.

V is TRBV25-1 and J is TRBJ1-5; D unclear. Germline CDR1 reads MGHDK; CDR2 reads SYGVNS. The V end was cut by 3 bases, the J end by 5 bases, with 11 bases between. This CDR3 is built from 14 residues. CDR3 DNA sequence: TGTGCCAGCAGTGAGGTGGAGAGCTATCAGCCCCAGCATTTT. Its protein product is CASSEVESYQPQHF.

The chain is built from TRBV7-9 and TRBJ2-1; 10 bases map to TRBD2. This CDR3 comprises 16 residues. From germline, CDR1 is SEHNR and CDR2 FQNEAQ (reference sequence). J gave up 6 bases and V 5 bases, and 10 bases lay outside the gene matches. CDR3 sequence (DNA): TGTGCCAGCAGCAAGATCAAGCGGGGGGGCCTCAATGAGCAGTTCTTC. Its translation is CASSKIKRGGLNEQFF.

This clone was observed at least ten times. The chain is built from TRBV2 and TRBJ1-1; tentatively, D is TRBD1 (6 bases). The ends were cut back, 3 bases at V and 0 bases at J, with 14 bases in the middle. The length of the CDR3 is 16 residues. Germline values: CDR1 SNHLY, CDR2 FYNNEI. The CDR3 nucleotides are TGTGCCAGCAGTGATCATGGGGGCGGAGTGAACACTGAAGCTTTCTTT. It codes for CASSDHGGGVNTEAFF.

This chain joins TRBV21-1 and TRBJ2-6; the listed D gene, TRBD1, was not tested against the DNA. TRBV21-1 represents a pseudogene. CDR3 size: 20 residues. In DNA form, the CDR3 reads TGTGCCAGCAGCAAAGCTCGGCCAGGCGACCATTGGTTTGAGGCCAACGTCCTGACTTTC. It yields the protein CASSKARPGDHWFEANVLTF.

The chain couples TRBV28 to TRBJ1-1, with D tentatively TRBD1 (6 bases). CDR3 size: 14 residues. With 8 bases removed from V and 1 base from J, the gap between germline ends came to 14 bases. From germline, CDR1 is MDHEN and CDR2 SYDVKM. This chain's CDR3 is CASRLMDRNTEAFF. CDR3 sequence (DNA): TGTGCCAGCCGTCTCATGGACAGGAACACTGAAGCTTTCTTT.

This sequence joins TRBV6-1 and TRBJ2-7, with D maybe TRBD1 (6 bases). V lost 2 bases, J lost 0 bases, and 11 bases lay in between. The CDR3 runs 15 residues. Germline V lookup: CDR1 MNHNS, CDR2 SASEGT. In DNA, the CDR3 is TGTGCCAGCAGTGAACGGGACAAGTACTCCTACGAGCAGTACTTC. Residues: CASSERDKYSYEQYF.

The rearrangement joins TRBV7-2 to TRBJ2-6; TRBD1 aligns across 7 bases. J was trimmed by 0 bases and V by 1 base; bases with no gene match: 6. This CDR3 has 18 amino acids. Per germline, CDR1 SGHTA and CDR2 FQGNSA. The CDR3 sequence: CASSLVSGGSSGANVLTF. The CDR3 DNA follows: TGTGCCAGCAGCTTAGTGTCAGGGGGATCCTCTGGGGCCAACGTCCTGACTTTC.

The chain uses TRBV28 and TRBJ1-1, with D maybe TRBD1 (5 bases). CDR1 and CDR2 (germline): MDHEN, SYDVKM. The V end was cut by 6 bases, the J end by 1 base, with 12 bases between. There are 14 residues in the CDR3. CDR3 sequence: CASSTAGENTEAFF. The CDR3 DNA reads TGTGCCAGCAGCACCGCGGGGGAGAACACTGAAGCTTTCTTT.

This clone has just one count. The chain employs TRBV28 and TRBJ2-7; D possibly corresponds to TRBD1 (5 bases). This CDR3 region has 14 residues. V lost 6 bases and J 1 base, leaving 13 bases between the germline ends. Looked up from germline, CDR1 is MDHEN and CDR2 is SYDVKM. The CDR3 nucleotides read TGTGCCAGCAGGACCGATACAGGATCCTACGAGCAGTACTTC. Translating it yields CASRTDTGSYEQYF.

This clone was seen a single time. The rearrangement links TRBV5-4 to TRBJ2-7; a possible D gene is TRBD2 (5 bases). The CDR3 extends over 14 amino acids. The germline V gene encodes CDR1 SGHNT and CDR2 YYREEE (reference sequence). V was trimmed by 5 bases and J by 2 bases, leaving 14 bases between them. The CDR3 bases are TGTGCCAGCAGTTCCAGGACTGAAACCTACGAGCAGTACTTC. Translation gives CASSSRTETYEQYF.

The V gene is TRBV10-3, the J gene TRBJ2-1, with 7 bases lining up with TRBD1. CDR1 and CDR2 (germline): ENHRY, SYGVKD. The J segment lost 2 bases and the V segment lost 6 bases, leaving 7 bases of the junction unmatched. This CDR3 contains 15 residues. The CDR3 spells CAIRAGTATYNEQFF. The CDR3 nucleotides read TGTGCCATCAGAGCAGGGACAGCTACCTACAATGAGCAGTTCTTC.

J is TRBJ2-5 and V is TRBV18; the match to TRBD1 covers 9 bases. Germline CDR1 KGHSH, CDR2 LQKENI. With 5 bases clipped from V and 3 bases from J, the junction kept 7 bases outside the gene matches. The CDR3 spans 15 residues. CDR3 sequence: CASSTTGGPEETQYF. CDR3 bases: TGTGCCAGCTCAACAACAGGGGGCCCTGAAGAGACCCAGTACTTC.

The chain uses TRBV7-6 and TRBJ2-6, with 7 bases that match TRBD1. Looked up from germline, CDR1 is SGHVS and CDR2 is FNYEAQ. The CDR3 is 16 residues long. Germline trimming cut 5 bases from V and 2 bases from J; bases unmatched to any gene: 6. DNA of the CDR3: TGTGCCAGCAGCCGTTTTCAGGGGGCTGGGGCCAACGTCCTGACTTTC. Translation gives CASSRFQGAGANVLTF.

The gene calls are TRBV13 and TRBJ2-7, with 10 positions matching TRBD2. From germline, CDR1 is PRHDT and CDR2 FYEKMQ (reference sequence). Trimming at V came to 6 bases and at J to 2 bases, leaving 7 bases not matched to a gene. CDR3 length: 15 amino acids. CDR3 sequence (DNA): TGTGCCAGCAGTACCCTAGCGGGAGACCCCTACGAGCAGTACTTC. This encodes CASSTLAGDPYEQYF.

This sequence joins TRBV4-2 and TRBJ2-1; 11 bases are shared with TRBD2. Germline lookup yields CDR1 LGHNA and CDR2 YNFKEQ. The CDR3 loop spans 18 amino acids. Trimming took 5 bases from V and 3 from J; bases not matched to a gene: 12. Here the CDR3 reads CASSLDGLAGGNYNEQFF. The CDR3, as DNA: TGTGCCAGCAGCTTAGATGGACTAGCGGGCGGTAACTACAATGAGCAGTTCTTC.

The chain recombines TRBV27 with TRBJ2-3; no clear D gene. CDR3 length: 17 amino acids. Trimming stripped 4 bases from V and 1 base from J, with 18 bases between. Looked up from germline, CDR1 is MNHEY and CDR2 is SMNVEV (reference sequence). The DNA for the CDR3 is TGTGCCAGCAGTTCAAACCCCCTAGATAGTGGCACAGATACGCAGTATTTT. Protein: CASSSNPLDSGTDTQYF.

This chain connects TRBV12-5 to TRBJ2-1, with unresolved D. Trimming removed 6 bases from V and 5 bases from J, with 5 bases in between. Germline V gives CDR1 LGHNT, CDR2 FRNRAP. CDR3 length: 11 residues. DNA of the CDR3: TGTGCTAGTGGCACAAACAATGAGCAGTTCTTC. Its protein is CASGTNNEQFF.

J is TRBJ1-2 and V is TRBV7-2; D unresolved. The CDR3 sequence is 14 residues long. Germline values: CDR1 SGHTA, CDR2 FQGNSA. V gave up 3 bases and J gave up 5 bases, with 13 bases separating them. CDR3 nucleotide sequence: TGTGCCAGCAGCTTTGGCCGGGAGGGTTATGGCTACACCTTC. Translation: CASSFGREGYGYTF.

The rearrangement uses TRBV2 and TRBJ1-2; TRBD1 might be the D (5 bases). This CDR3 region has 12 residues. Germline lookup yields CDR1 SNHLY and CDR2 FYNNEI. Deletions cut 4 bases from V and 7 bases from J, with 10 bases between. The CDR3: CASSVVQAGYTF. For the CDR3, the DNA is TGTGCCAGCAGTGTCGTACAGGCTGGCTACACCTTC.

This rearrangement joins TRBV28 to TRBJ1-4; D possibly corresponds to TRBD1 (5 bases). The CDR3 is 11 residues long. V gave up 5 bases and J gave up 14 bases, with 12 bases separating them. Germline lookup yields CDR1 MDHEN and CDR2 SYDVKM. As DNA, the CDR3 is TGTGCCAGCAGTGCAGCGGGGGATCTGTTTTTT. Protein product: CASSAAGDLFF. Full variable domain (missing parts from reference TRBV28 and TRBJ1-4): DVKVTQSSRYLVKRTGEKVFLECVQDMDHENMFWYRQDPGLGLRLIYFSYDVKMKEKGDIPEGYSVSREKKERFSLILESASTNQTSMYLCASSAAGDLFFGSGTQLSVL.

The table lists this clone with a few counts. CDR3 DNA: TGTGCCAGCAGTGAAGGCGAGACAAGTCAGCCCCAGCATTTT. Amino acid sequence: CASSEGETSQPQHF. This sequence joins TRBV6-1 and TRBJ1-5; no definite D call. This CDR3 region has 14 residues. The V and J ends lost 1 base and 6 bases respectively, with 10 bases between them. CDR1 is MNHNS and CDR2 is SASEGT in the germline V gene.